A single TCR beta chain is shown here with its context. The target antigen is unknown. Libraries were prepared by immunoSEQ multiplex PCR; TCRdb keeps only in-frame clonotypes and omits some of them. Counted here are 43,000 or so clones, roughly 92% occurring once; the ten biggest clones make up 5.5% to 6.5%. The entry originates in a study of cytomegalovirus exposure and HLA in healthy donors. Study-wide points: Whilst most TCR sequences proved rare, a subset of public TCRs occurred across many donors. The study labeled approximately 150 TCR beta chains cytomegalovirus-associated.

Germline CDR1 SGHTA, CDR2 FQGTGA. V was clipped by 5 bases and J by 2 bases; unmatched bases: 4. The CDR3 has 15 residues. The study drew the donors from its 120-subject validation cohort, separate from the roughly 710-subject first cohort. The chain uses TRBV7-3 and TRBJ2-2, with TRBD1 matching 8 bases. The source is a man between 18 and 29 years old in good health and CMV-seronegative. The sequencing input was PBMCs. The CDR3 DNA sequence: TGTGCCAGCAGCCTGGGACAGGCCAACACCGGGGAGCTGTTTTTT. This codes for CASSLGQANTGELFF. Full variable domain (missing parts from reference TRBV7-3 and TRBJ2-2): GAGVSQTPSNKVTEKGKYVELRCDPISGHTALYWYRQSLGQGPEFLIYFQGTGAADDSGLPNDRFFAVRPEGSVSTLKIQRTERGDSAVYLCASSLGQANTGELFFGEGSRLTVL.